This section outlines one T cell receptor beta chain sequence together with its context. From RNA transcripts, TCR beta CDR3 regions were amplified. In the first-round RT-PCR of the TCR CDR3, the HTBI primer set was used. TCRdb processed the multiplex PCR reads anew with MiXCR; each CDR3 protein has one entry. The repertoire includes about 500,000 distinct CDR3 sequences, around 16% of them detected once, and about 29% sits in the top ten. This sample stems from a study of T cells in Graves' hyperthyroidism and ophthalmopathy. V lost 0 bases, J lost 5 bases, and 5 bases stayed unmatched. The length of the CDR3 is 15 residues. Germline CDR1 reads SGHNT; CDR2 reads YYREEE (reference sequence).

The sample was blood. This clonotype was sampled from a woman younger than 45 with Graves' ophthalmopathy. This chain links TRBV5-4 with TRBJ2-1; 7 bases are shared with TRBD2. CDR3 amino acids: CASSLVGGPHNEQFF. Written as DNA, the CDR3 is TGTGCCAGCAGCTTGGTGGGAGGGCCCCACAATGAGCAGTTCTTC. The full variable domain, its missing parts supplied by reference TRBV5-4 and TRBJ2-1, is ETGVTQSPTHLIKTRGQQVTLRCSSQSGHNTVSWYQQALGQGPQFIFQYYREEENGRGNFPPRFSGLQFPNYSSELNVNALELDDSALYLCASSLVGGPHNEQFFGPGTRLTVL.